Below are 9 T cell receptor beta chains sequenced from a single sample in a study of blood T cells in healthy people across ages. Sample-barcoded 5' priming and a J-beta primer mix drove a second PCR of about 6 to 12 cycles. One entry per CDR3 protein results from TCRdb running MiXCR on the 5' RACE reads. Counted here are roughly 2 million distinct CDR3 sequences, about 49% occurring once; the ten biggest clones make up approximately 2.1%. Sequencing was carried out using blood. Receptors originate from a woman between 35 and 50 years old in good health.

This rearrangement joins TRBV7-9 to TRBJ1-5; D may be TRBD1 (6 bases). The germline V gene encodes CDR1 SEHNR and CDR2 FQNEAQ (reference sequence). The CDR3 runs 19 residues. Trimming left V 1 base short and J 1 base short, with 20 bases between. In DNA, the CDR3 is TGTGCCAGCAGCTTAGGTTCAGGGGCCCCAGTCTCGAGCAATCAGCCCCAGCATTTT. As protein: CASSLGSGAPVSSNQPQHF.

CDR3 amino acids: CASSRRGQHQQETQYF. Here the CDR3 DNA reads TGTGCCAGCAGCCGGCGGGGACAGCACCAGCAAGAGACCCAGTACTTC. The genes are TRBV27 and TRBJ2-5, with D tentatively TRBD1 (7 bases). Germline V gene data show CDR1 as MNHEY and CDR2 as SMNVEV (reference sequence). The CDR3 is made up of 16 amino acids. V gave up 6 bases and J gave up 2 bases, with 19 bases separating them.

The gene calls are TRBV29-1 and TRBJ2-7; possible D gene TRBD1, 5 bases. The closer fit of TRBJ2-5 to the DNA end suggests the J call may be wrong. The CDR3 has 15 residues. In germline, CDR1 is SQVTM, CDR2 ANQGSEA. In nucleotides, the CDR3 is TGCAGCGTTGAAAACGGCAGGGCCACTTGGGAGACCCAGTACTTC. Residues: CSVENGRATWETQYF.

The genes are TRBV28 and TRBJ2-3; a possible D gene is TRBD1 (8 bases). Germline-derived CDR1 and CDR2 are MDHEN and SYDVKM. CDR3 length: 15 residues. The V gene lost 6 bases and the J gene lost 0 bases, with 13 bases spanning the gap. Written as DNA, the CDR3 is TGTGCCAGCAGCACAGGGGGGGTAAGCACAGATACGCAGTATTTT. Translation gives CASSTGGVSTDTQYF.

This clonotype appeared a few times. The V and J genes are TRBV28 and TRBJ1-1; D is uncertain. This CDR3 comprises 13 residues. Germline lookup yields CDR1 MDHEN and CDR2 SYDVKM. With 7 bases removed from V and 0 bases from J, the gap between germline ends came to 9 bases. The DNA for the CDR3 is TGTGCCAGCACCATAGGGATGAACACTGAAGCTTTCTTT. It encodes CASTIGMNTEAFF.

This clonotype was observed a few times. CDR3 sequence: CSARKARTPRLPYEQYF. The CDR3, as DNA: TGCAGTGCTCGAAAGGCTAGGACACCGAGGCTCCCCTACGAGCAGTACTTC. The rearrangement uses TRBV20-1 and TRBJ2-4; perhaps TRBD1 as D (5 bases). TRBJ2-7 matches the DNA end more closely, so the J call is doubtful. Germline V gives CDR1 DFQATT, CDR2 SNEGSKA (reference sequence). CDR3 length equals 17 residues.

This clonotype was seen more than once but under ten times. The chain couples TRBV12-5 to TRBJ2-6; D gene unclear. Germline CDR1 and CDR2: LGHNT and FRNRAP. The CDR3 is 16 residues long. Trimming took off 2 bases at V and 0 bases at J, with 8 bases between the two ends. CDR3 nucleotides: TGTGCTAGTGGTTTGACCAGGAGCTCTGGGGCCAACGTCCTGACTTTC. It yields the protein CASGLTRSSGANVLTF.

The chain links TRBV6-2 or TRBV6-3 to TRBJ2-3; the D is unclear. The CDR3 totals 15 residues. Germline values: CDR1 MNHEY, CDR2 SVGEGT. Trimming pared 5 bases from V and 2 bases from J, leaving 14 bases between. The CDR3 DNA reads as TGTGCCAGCAGTCCTAACATGATAGTCACAGATACGCAGTATTTT. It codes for CASSPNMIVTDTQYF.

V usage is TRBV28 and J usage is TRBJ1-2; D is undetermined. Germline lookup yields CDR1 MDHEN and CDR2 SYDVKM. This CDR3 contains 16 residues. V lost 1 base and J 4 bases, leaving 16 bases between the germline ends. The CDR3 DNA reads TGTGCCAGCAGTTTATCACCAAATTGGCCTGTCTATGGCTACACCTTC. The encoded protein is CASSLSPNWPVYGYTF.